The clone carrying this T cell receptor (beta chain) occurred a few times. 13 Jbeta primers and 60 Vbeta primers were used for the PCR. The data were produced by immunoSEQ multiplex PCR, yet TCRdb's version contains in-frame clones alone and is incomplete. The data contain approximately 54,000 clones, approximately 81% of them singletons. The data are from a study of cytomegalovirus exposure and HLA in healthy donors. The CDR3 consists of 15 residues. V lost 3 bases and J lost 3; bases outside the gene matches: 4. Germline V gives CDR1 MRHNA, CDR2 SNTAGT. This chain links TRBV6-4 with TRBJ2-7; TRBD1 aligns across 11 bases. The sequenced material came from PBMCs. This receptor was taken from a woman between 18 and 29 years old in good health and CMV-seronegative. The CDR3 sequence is CASSEGQGASYEQYF. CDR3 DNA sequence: TGTGCCAGCAGTGAAGGACAGGGGGCAAGCTACGAGCAGTACTTC.